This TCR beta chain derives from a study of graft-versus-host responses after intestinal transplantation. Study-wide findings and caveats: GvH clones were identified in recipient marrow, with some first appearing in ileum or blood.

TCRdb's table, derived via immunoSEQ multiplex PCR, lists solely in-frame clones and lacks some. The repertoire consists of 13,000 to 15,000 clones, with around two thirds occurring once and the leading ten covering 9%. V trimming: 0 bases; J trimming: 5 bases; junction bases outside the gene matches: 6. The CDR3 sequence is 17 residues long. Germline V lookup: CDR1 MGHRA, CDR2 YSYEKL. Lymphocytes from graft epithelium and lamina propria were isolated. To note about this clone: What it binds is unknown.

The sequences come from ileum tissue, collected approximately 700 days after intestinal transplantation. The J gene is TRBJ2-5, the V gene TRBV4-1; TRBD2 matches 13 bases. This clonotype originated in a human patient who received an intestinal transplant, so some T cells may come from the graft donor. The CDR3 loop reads CASSQDTSGGEDETQYF. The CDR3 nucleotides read TGCGCCAGCAGCCAAGATACTAGCGGGGGGGAGGACGAGACCCAGTACTTC.